This T cell receptor beta chain was recorded in a study of technical replicates of blood from a few donors. The CDR3 contains 18 residues. J gave up 0 bases and V 5 bases, and 12 bases lay outside the gene matches. Germline lookup yields CDR1 MDHEN and CDR2 SYDVKM. Using immunoSEQ multiplex PCR, the repertoire was profiled, and TCRdb retains in-frame clones only, with some absent. Seen here are about 85,000 clones, roughly 94% observed once, and the top ten hold 0.25% to 0.3%. The clonotype was recovered from a human donor in good health. The sample consisted of T cells isolated from PBMCs. The chain carries TRBV28 and TRBJ1-1; TRBD1 matches 10 bases. DNA for the CDR3: TGTGCCAGCAGTATGACTAGGACAGGGGGTTGGATGAACACTGAAGCTTTCTTT. It specifies CASSMTRTGGWMNTEAFF.